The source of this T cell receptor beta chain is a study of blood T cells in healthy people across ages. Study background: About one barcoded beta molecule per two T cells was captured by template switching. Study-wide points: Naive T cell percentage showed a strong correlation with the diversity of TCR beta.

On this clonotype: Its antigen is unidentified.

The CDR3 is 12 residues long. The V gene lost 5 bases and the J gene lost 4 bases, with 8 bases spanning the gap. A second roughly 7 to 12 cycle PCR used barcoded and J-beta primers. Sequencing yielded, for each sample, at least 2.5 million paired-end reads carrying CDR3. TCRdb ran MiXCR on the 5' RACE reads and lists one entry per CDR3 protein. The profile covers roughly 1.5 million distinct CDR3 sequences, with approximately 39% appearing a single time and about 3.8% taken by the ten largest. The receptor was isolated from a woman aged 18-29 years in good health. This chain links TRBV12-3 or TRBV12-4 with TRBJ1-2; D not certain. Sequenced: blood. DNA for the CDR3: TGTGCCAGCAGTAAAAGCGTCTATGGCTACACCTTC. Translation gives CASSKSVYGYTF.